A single sample is the source of the 17 T cell receptor beta chains below, sequenced in a study of T-cell memory formation after mild COVID-19. Using its own MiXCR run on the 5' RACE reads, TCRdb lists one record per CDR3 protein. This table has just under 350,000 distinct CDR3 sequences, approximately 13% appearing once. Sequenced material: PBMCs or a T cell subset sorted from them (not recorded which). The receptors originated from a man between 18 and 35 years old who had mild COVID-19 (a few samples of this study predate the infection). Cell type and time point are not known.

This clonotype was seen ten or more times. The chain links TRBV5-6 to TRBJ2-5; D not certain. CDR1 SGHDT and CDR2 YYEEEE come from the germline V gene. V dropped 5 bases and J dropped 1 base, with 15 bases sitting between them. This CDR3 is 15 amino acids long. The CDR3 sequence is CASRSLGRTQETQYF. In DNA, the CDR3 is TGTGCCAGCAGATCTCTCGGCAGAACCCAAGAGACCCAGTACTTC.

The chain combines TRBV6-5 with TRBJ1-1; D uncertain. Deletions cut 6 bases from V and 1 base from J, with 18 bases between. Germline V gene sequence: CDR1 MNHEY, CDR2 SVGAGI. This CDR3 has 16 residues. CDR3 sequence: CASSQDPVLANTEAFF. The CDR3 nucleotides read TGTGCCAGCAGCCAAGACCCTGTACTGGCGAACACTGAAGCTTTCTTT.

J is TRBJ2-7 and V is TRBV30; no firm D call. The CDR3 is 13 residues long. Germline-derived CDR1 and CDR2 are GTSNPN and SVGIG (reference sequence). V shed 3 bases and J shed 5 bases, with 14 bases lying between them. CDR3 residues: CAWRSPGRNEQYF. The CDR3 bases are TGTGCCTGGAGGTCCCCAGGTCGCAACGAGCAGTACTTC.

This chain links TRBV20-1 with TRBJ2-7, with TRBD1 matching 8 bases. V lost 5 bases, J lost 2 bases, and 5 bases stayed unmatched. The germline CDR1 and CDR2 sequences are DFQATT and SNEGSKA (reference sequence). The CDR3 contains 13 residues. The CDR3 DNA follows: TGCAGTGCTCCCGGGACAGGACCCTACGAGCAGTACTTC. Translation gives CSAPGTGPYEQYF.

This clonotype has a handful of counts. V is TRBV10-3 and J is TRBJ1-1; 7 nucleotides line up with TRBD1. The CDR3 loop spans 15 amino acids. V lost 4 bases to trimming and J lost 1 base; unmatched junction nucleotides: 6. The V gene's germline CDR1 is ENHRY and CDR2 SYGVKD. The CDR3 loop reads CAISATTGANTEAFF. CDR3 nucleotides: TGTGCCATCAGTGCTACTACAGGGGCGAACACTGAAGCTTTCTTT.

In its sample, this clonotype was seen many times. The chain carries TRBV7-3 and TRBJ2-5; D call uncertain. This CDR3 is 13 amino acids long. Trimming pared 5 bases from V and 4 bases from J, leaving 11 bases between. Germline-derived CDR1 and CDR2 are SGHTA and FQGTGA. In DNA, the CDR3 is TGTGCCAGCAGCCCCCACGCAGGAGAGACCCAGTACTTC. Encoded protein: CASSPHAGETQYF.

This clonotype was observed a few times. The chain is built from TRBV4-1 and TRBJ1-1; 9 bases map to TRBD1. With V trimmed by 6 bases and J by 8 bases, 7 bases remained unmatched. CDR3 size: 13 residues. The V gene's germline CDR1 is MGHRA and CDR2 YSYEKL. For the CDR3, the DNA is TGCGCCAGCAGATCCATACAGGGGGCCGAAGCTTTCTTT. It is translated as CASRSIQGAEAFF.

This clonotype was counted a few times. This chain joins TRBV10-3 and TRBJ1-2; perhaps TRBD1 as D (5 bases). The germline V and J ends were trimmed by 5 bases and 4 bases, with 20 bases remaining between them. Looked up from germline, CDR1 is ENHRY and CDR2 is SYGVKD. The CDR3 loop spans 16 amino acids. This CDR3 is CAISFLFVREGYGYTF. For the CDR3, the DNA is TGTGCCATCAGTTTTTTGTTTGTCAGGGAGGGCTATGGCTACACCTTC.

This clonotype was seen a handful of times. This rearrangement joins TRBV28 to TRBJ2-1; 7 nucleotides align to TRBD1. Germline CDR1 MDHEN, CDR2 SYDVKM. The CDR3 is 14 amino acids. V lost 8 bases, J lost 6 bases, and 10 bases stayed unmatched. In DNA form, the CDR3 reads TGTGCCAGCCGCAACGACAGGGAGATCAATGAGCAGTTCTTC. Its translation is CASRNDREINEQFF.

V is TRBV7-3 and J is TRBJ2-5, with D tentatively TRBD1 or TRBD2 (5 bases each). Between the trimmed V and J ends, which lost 5 bases and 4 bases, there was a span of 14 bases. The germline CDR1 and CDR2 sequences are SGHTA and FQGTGA. The CDR3 extends over 14 amino acids. This CDR3 reads CASSPGTPGETQYF. CDR3 coding DNA: TGTGCCAGCAGCCCGGGGACCCCGGGAGAGACCCAGTACTTC.

This clonotype has more than one count but fewer than ten. This chain uses TRBV4-1 with TRBJ2-7; a weak D match, TRBD2 (6 bases). This CDR3 has 13 amino acids. V was pared by 0 bases and J by 5 bases, with 8 bases between. Germline-derived CDR1 and CDR2 are MGHRA and YSYEKL. The CDR3 DNA is TGCGCCAGCAGCCAAGATCGGAGGGACGAGCAGTACTTC. Amino acids: CASSQDRRDEQYF.

This chain connects TRBV6-5 to TRBJ1-2, with TRBD1 matching over 7 bases. The CDR3 spans 13 residues. Unmatched junction bases numbered 8, after V lost 5 bases and J lost 8 bases. Germline assignment: CDR1 MNHEY and CDR2 SVGAGI. CDR3 DNA: TGTGCCAGCAGTCCCAGGGGGTATGGAGGCTACACCTTC. It translates to CASSPRGYGGYTF.

This clonotype was counted many times. V usage is TRBV12-3 or TRBV12-4 and J usage is TRBJ2-5; D remains unclear. V gave up 6 bases and J gave up 0 bases, with 5 bases separating them. CDR3 size: 12 residues. CDR3 region: CASSRDQETQYF. CDR3 nucleotides: TGTGCCAGCAGCCGGGACCAAGAGACCCAGTACTTC.

This clonotype was seen ten or more times. The chain couples TRBV4-3 to TRBJ1-1; D remains unclear. Germline values: CDR1 LGHNA, CDR2 YSLEER. The CDR3 is 12 amino acids. V lost 0 bases, J lost 10 bases, and 9 bases lay in between. The CDR3 DNA sequence: TGCGCCAGCAGCCAAGACGGGCGGGTAGCTTTCTTT. Amino acids: CASSQDGRVAFF.

This clonotype appeared a few times. The chain joins TRBV4-3 to TRBJ2-1; D might be TRBD2 (5 bases). CDR3 length: 17 residues. Trimming pared 0 bases from V and 0 bases from J, leaving 12 bases between. Germline assignment: CDR1 LGHNA and CDR2 YSLEER. CDR3 nucleotide sequence: TGCGCCAGCAGCCAAGATTGGCGGGTGAGCTCCTACAATGAGCAGTTCTTC. Its protein is CASSQDWRVSSYNEQFF.

This clonotype has more than one count but fewer than ten. The chain couples TRBV18 to TRBJ2-3; the match to TRBD1 covers 7 bases. Trimming cost V 4 bases and J 1 base; bases outside gene matches: 5. Looked up from germline, CDR1 is KGHSH and CDR2 is LQKENI. The CDR3 is made up of 15 amino acids. The CDR3 here is CASSRNRGGTDTQYF. In DNA form, the CDR3 reads TGTGCCAGCTCACGCAACAGGGGAGGCACAGATACGCAGTATTTT.

The genes are TRBV20-1 and TRBJ2-6, with D possibly being TRBD2 (5 bases). CDR1 DFQATT and CDR2 SNEGSKA come from the germline V gene (reference sequence). CDR3 size: 17 residues. The V end was cut by 1 base, the J end by 0 bases, with 13 bases between. CDR3 loop: CSARGAETSSGANVLTF. The DNA for the CDR3 is TGCAGTGCTAGAGGAGCGGAGACATCCTCTGGGGCCAACGTCCTGACTTTC.